The T cell receptor beta chain under discussion was sequenced for a study of blood T cell repertoires in COVID-19. Per the original methods: Quantification of nucleated cells was approximated via reference gene primer amplification. Sequencing was performed with immunoSEQ multiplex PCR; in TCRdb, only in-frame clones are kept and a portion is missing. From that table come the V and J calls and clone size; the DNA was used to work out D and trimming. The table lists approximately 150,000 clones, approximately 84% of them singletons, with roughly 2.5% in the top ten. Looked up from germline, CDR1 is SGHRS and CDR2 is YFSETQ. This CDR3 spans 17 amino acids. The V gene end was trimmed by 4 bases and the J gene end by 6 bases; junction bases not matched to a gene: 12. The Seattle patients joined while their infection was active and were tracked longitudinally afterward.

J is TRBJ2-2 and V is TRBV5-1, with 10 bases that match TRBD2. This TCR derives from a woman older than 75 with COVID-19, enrolled during active disease. The sample comprised peripheral blood. CDR3 amino acids: CASSPKPGLAAPGELFF. CDR3 DNA: TGCGCCAGCAGCCCCAAACCCGGACTAGCGGCCCCCGGGGAGCTGTTTTTT.